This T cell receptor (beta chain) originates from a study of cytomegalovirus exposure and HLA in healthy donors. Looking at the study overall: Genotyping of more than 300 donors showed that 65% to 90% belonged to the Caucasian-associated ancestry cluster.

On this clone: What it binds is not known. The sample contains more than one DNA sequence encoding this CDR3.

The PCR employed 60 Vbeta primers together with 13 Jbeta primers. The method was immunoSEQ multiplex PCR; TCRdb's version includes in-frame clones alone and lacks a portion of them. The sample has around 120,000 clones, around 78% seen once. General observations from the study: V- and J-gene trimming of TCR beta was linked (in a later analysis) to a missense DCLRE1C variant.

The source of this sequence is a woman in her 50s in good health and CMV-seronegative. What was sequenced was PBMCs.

CDR3 residues: CASSPPVALLEGTQYF. In DNA form, the CDR3 reads TGTGCCAGCTCACCACCGGTCGCACTCCTCGAGGGGACCCAGTACTTC. This chain uses TRBV18 with TRBJ2-5, with a weak D call TRBD2 (5 bases). Per the germline V gene, CDR1 is KGHSH and CDR2 is LQKENI. The CDR3 runs 16 residues. Trimming cost V 0 bases and J 7 bases, with 18 bases left between them.